The rows below give T cell receptor beta chains drawn from one sample of a study of human T cells and chemical hapten exposure. Via MiXCR, TCRdb re-called the RACE reads, giving one row per CDR3 protein. Of about 190,000 distinct CDR3 sequences in the sample, around 25% were seen once. The sample consisted of whole blood, taken in connection with sensitization to the hapten diphenylcyclopropenone (DPC). These receptors all come from a woman in her thirties or forties with alopecia areata. Some clones in this sample may be carry-over from other donors' samples. The CDR3 runs from the conserved cysteine through the conserved F or W. A D gene is named only where the DNA matches it firmly. For some rows the clone size is stated as once, few or many, or as a class when expanded; others skip it.

abundance | j_gene | d_gene | v_gene | CDR3aa | CDR3nt
. | TRBJ2-1 | . | TRBV27 | CASSLSRESANEQFF | TGTGCCAGCAGTTTAAGTCGGGAGTCTGCCAATGAGCAGTTCTTC
few | TRBJ2-3 | TRBD1 | TRBV28 | CASSLWRTGGADTQYF | TGTGCCAGCAGTTTATGGAGGACAGGGGGCGCAGATACGCAGTATTTT
. | TRBJ1-1 | . | TRBV28 | CASNTPLRGTEAFF | TGTGCCAGCAACACACCTCTTAGGGGCACTGAAGCTTTCTTT
. | TRBJ2-5 | . | TRBV7-9 | CASSLPGLSETQYF | TGTGCCAGCAGCCTCCCGGGACTGAGCGAGACCCAGTACTTC
few | TRBJ1-2 | TRBD1 | TRBV30 | CAWAGQFYGYTF | TGTGCCTGGGCGGGACAGTTCTATGGCTACACCTTC
. | TRBJ2-7 | . | TRBV4-1 | CASSQVATAGYEQYF | TGCGCCAGCAGCCAAGTGGCGACGGCGGGTTACGAGCAGTACTTC
. | TRBJ2-5 | TRBD2 | TRBV29-1 | CSVAGLAGETQYF | TGCAGCGTCGCGGGACTAGCAGGAGAGACCCAGTACTTC
few | TRBJ1-1 | TRBD1 | TRBV7-9 | CASRQGYTEAFF | TGTGCCAGCAGACAGGGGTACACTGAAGCTTTCTTT
. | TRBJ2-5 | TRBD1 | TRBV11-2 | CASSFRSAPRGLETQYF | TGTGCCAGCAGTTTTAGGAGCGCCCCCAGGGGGCTAGAGACCCAGTACTTC
. | TRBJ2-1 | . | TRBV28 | CASSPAGTPDPEQFF | TGTGCCAGCAGTCCGGCCGGGACCCCGGACCCTGAGCAGTTCTTC
. | TRBJ2-7 | TRBD2 | TRBV7-9 | CASSFMSSGSLLYEQYF | TGTGCCAGCAGCTTTATGTCTAGCGGGAGTCTACTCTACGAGCAGTACTTC
. | TRBJ1-1 | TRBD1 | TRBV29-1 | CSVIPGTGSQREAFF | TGCAGCGTTATCCCCGGGACAGGGTCCCAAAGAGAAGCTTTCTTT
many | TRBJ2-1 | TRBD1 | TRBV5-1 | CASSLGQGNNEQFF | TGCGCCAGCAGCTTAGGACAGGGTAACAATGAGCAGTTCTTC
. | TRBJ2-1 | . | TRBV9 | CASSVSPSEQFF | TGTGCCAGCAGCGTATCCCCCAGCGAGCAGTTCTTC
. | TRBJ1-1 | . | TRBV28 | CASQSLVEAFF | TGTGCCAGCCAGTCCCTCGTAGAAGCTTTCTTT
. | TRBJ1-2 | TRBD1 | TRBV4-3 | CASSQGAQGEYGYTF | TGCGCCAGCAGCCAAGGGGCCCAGGGGGAGTATGGCTACACCTTC
medium-sized | TRBJ1-1 | . | TRBV29-1 | CSVERVTEAFF | TGCAGCGTTGAACGGGTCACTGAAGCTTTCTTT
. | TRBJ2-7 | . | TRBV6-2/TRBV6-3 | CASTKAEPYEQYF | TGTGCCAGCACTAAAGCAGAACCCTACGAGCAGTACTTC
. | TRBJ2-1 | . | TRBV5-1 | CASSFEGTNEQFF | TGCGCCAGCAGCTTCGAGGGAACTAATGAGCAGTTCTTC
few | TRBJ2-1 | . | TRBV9 | CASSVAPRSSGSGVNEQFF | TGTGCCAGCAGCGTAGCCCCGCGATCGTCCGGGAGCGGAGTCAATGAGCAGTTCTTC
many | TRBJ2-1 | TRBD2 | TRBV6-2/TRBV6-3 | CASRLGLARYNEQFF | TGTGCCAGCAGACTCGGACTAGCAAGGTACAATGAGCAGTTCTTC
. | TRBJ2-3 | . | TRBV7-8 | CASSGRTPYTDTQYF | TGTGCCAGCAGCGGCCGCACTCCTTACACAGATACGCAGTATTTT
. | TRBJ1-5 | . | TRBV7-9 | CASSLQGRNQPQHF | TGTGCCAGCAGCTTACAGGGTAGAAATCAGCCCCAGCATTTT
once | TRBJ2-3 | TRBD1 | TRBV7-9 | CASSPPGQGPDTQYF | TGTGCCAGCAGCCCCCCCGGACAGGGTCCCGATACGCAGTATTTT
few | TRBJ2-5 | . | TRBV25-1 | CASSDHGGGETQYF | TGTGCCAGCAGTGATCATGGGGGCGGAGAGACCCAGTACTTC
few | TRBJ2-7 | TRBD1 | TRBV2 | CASSALDRGNYEQYF | TGTGCCAGCAGCGCACTGGACAGGGGAAACTACGAGCAGTACTTC
. | TRBJ2-2 | . | TRBV6-5 | CASSYVGAVSTGELFF | TGTGCCAGCAGTTACGTGGGGGCGGTTAGCACCGGGGAGCTGTTTTTT
. | TRBJ1-5 | . | TRBV6-2/TRBV6-3 | CASSYRGHQPQHF | TGTGCCAGCAGTTACAGGGGCCATCAGCCCCAGCATTTT
few | TRBJ2-5 | . | TRBV27 | CASSFADAQETQYF | TGTGCCAGCAGTTTCGCAGACGCACAAGAGACCCAGTACTTC
. | TRBJ1-1 | . | TRBV28 | CASRGAVTAFF | TGTGCCAGCCGGGGCGCAGTAACAGCTTTCTTT
few | TRBJ2-4 | TRBD2 | TRBV29-1 | CSVEVGTSGRVYF | TGCAGCGTTGAGGTCGGGACTAGCGGGAGGGTGTACTTC
. | TRBJ2-5 | . | TRBV7-8 | CASSLGALGRGAETQYF | TGTGCCAGCAGCTTAGGGGCCTTGGGGAGAGGGGCAGAGACCCAGTACTTC
few | TRBJ2-7 | . | TRBV7-9 | CASSGGGLREQYF | TGTGCCAGCAGCGGGGGAGGACTGAGGGAGCAGTACTTC
few | TRBJ1-5 | . | TRBV27 | CASSSNRGGQPQHF | TGTGCCAGCAGTTCTAATCGGGGTGGGCAGCCCCAGCATTTT
many | TRBJ1-2 | . | TRBV18 | CASSPAPDRSGGYTF | TGTGCCAGCTCACCGGCCCCCGACAGGAGTGGTGGCTACACCTTC
few | TRBJ2-5 | TRBD2 | TRBV20-1 | CSARWRSGTETQYF | TGCAGTGCTAGGTGGAGGAGCGGGACAGAGACCCAGTACTTC
. | TRBJ2-1 | TRBD2 | TRBV6-4 | CASSDSSGSINEQFF | TGTGCCAGCAGTGACTCTAGCGGGAGTATAAATGAGCAGTTCTTC
many | TRBJ2-2 | . | TRBV29-1 | CSGLHGNTGELFF | TGCAGCGGGCTCCATGGAAACACCGGGGAGCTGTTTTTT
. | TRBJ1-3 | . | TRBV18 | CASSPEDAGTIYF | TGTGCCAGCTCACCAGAGGATGCCGGGACCATATATTTT
. | TRBJ2-5 | . | TRBV7-9 | CASRPGVGPPETQYF | TGTGCCAGCAGGCCGGGGGTCGGGCCCCCAGAGACCCAGTACTTC
many | TRBJ2-7 | . | TRBV10-3 | CAITQGGTSSYEQYF | TGTGCCATCACACAGGGAGGAACAAGCTCCTACGAGCAGTACTTC
. | TRBJ2-3 | TRBD1 | TRBV27 | CASRTTGGITDTQYF | TGTGCCAGCAGGACCACAGGGGGCATAACAGATACGCAGTATTTT
many | TRBJ2-1 | . | TRBV4-2 | CASSQVASPGGDEQFF | TGTGCCAGCAGCCAAGTTGCTAGCCCCGGGGGTGATGAGCAGTTCTTC